Listed below are T cell receptor beta chains from one sample, sequenced in a study of blood T cell repertoires in COVID-19. Data came from immunoSEQ multiplex PCR; TCRdb stores just in-frame clones and leaves some out. The sample includes about 110,000 clones, around 83% of them seen just once. The sequenced sample was peripheral blood. These receptors came from a man aged 40-50 years with acute or convalescent COVID-19. CDR3s include the opening cysteine and the closing phenylalanine or tryptophan. The order of the fields is V gene, clone size, D gene, J gene, CDR3 DNA, CDR3 protein. D genes are given only for firm matches. For some rows the clone size is stated as once, few or many, or as a class when expanded; others skip it.

TRBV5-6	.	.	TRBJ2-3	TGTGCCAGCAGCTTGCGGGATACGCAGTATTTT	CASSLRDTQYF
TRBV10-1	once	TRBD1	TRBJ2-3	TGCGCCAGCAGTGAGTTCGGACAGGGAGGAACAGATACGCAGTATTTT	CASSEFGQGGTDTQYF
TRBV15	.	.	TRBJ1-3	TGTGCCACCAGCAGAACTCGGACATTTCTATCTGGAAACACCATATATTTT	CATSRTRTFLSGNTIYF
TRBV6-4	.	TRBD1	TRBJ1-1	TGTGCCAGCAGTGTACGGGACAGGGGAATACACACTGAAGCTTTCTTT	CASSVRDRGIHTEAFF
TRBV28	.	TRBD1	TRBJ2-7	TGTGCCAGCAGTCCCCGGTGGGGGACAGGGGTGAGTGAGCAGTACTTC	CASSPRWGTGVSEQYF
TRBV24-1	.	TRBD1	TRBJ2-3	TGTGCCACCAGTGATACAGGGGCACCTAGCACAGATACGCAGTATTTT	CATSDTGAPSTDTQYF
TRBV29-1	.	.	TRBJ1-1	TGCAGCGTTGAAAGTCTACAGGGGAACACTGAAGCTTTCTTT	CSVESLQGNTEAFF
TRBV7-6	.	.	TRBJ2-7	TGTGCCAGCAGCTTAGAGCAGGGGTTCTCCTACGAGCAGTACTTC	CASSLEQGFSYEQYF
TRBV5-1	.	.	TRBJ1-4	TGCGCCAGCAGCTTCGGACAGAATGAAAAACTGTTTTTT	CASSFGQNEKLFF
TRBV5-4	.	TRBD2	TRBJ2-1	TGTGCCAGCAGCTTGGGGACTAGCGGGAGGGCCACGATCCACAATGAGCAGTTCTTC	CASSLGTSGRATIHNEQFF
TRBV2	.	.	TRBJ2-1	TGTGCCAGCGAACTAGCAGGAGGCCTCGAGCAGTTCTTC	CASELAGGLEQFF
TRBV11-2	.	.	TRBJ2-2	TGTGCCAGCAGCTTAACCAGTCTAGCAACCGGGGAGCTGTTTTTT	CASSLTSLATGELFF
TRBV7-2	.	.	TRBJ2-7	TGTGCCAGCAGCGTACAGGGGCGGGACTCCTACGAGCAGTACTTC	CASSVQGRDSYEQYF
TRBV5-1	.	TRBD2	TRBJ2-5	TGCGCCAGCAGCTTGGATAGCGGGGGGGCCCCGGAGACCCAGTACTTC	CASSLDSGGAPETQYF
TRBV2	.	TRBD2	TRBJ2-3	TGTGCCAGCTTCCCGGAGACGGGGGGAGGGTATTTT	CASFPETGGGYF
TRBV10-3	few	.	TRBJ1-6	TGTGCCATCAGTGGCGATAGCTCCTATAATTCACCCCTCCACTTT	CAISGDSSYNSPLHF
TRBV2	.	TRBD1	TRBJ1-5	TGTGCCAGCAGTGTTCGAGGGGGCTCAGGGAGTCAGCCCCAGCATTTT	CASSVRGGSGSQPQHF
TRBV5-1	.	.	TRBJ2-1	TGCGCCAGCAGCTTGGCCAACTTCCACCCCGACAATGAGCAGTTCTTC	CASSLANFHPDNEQFF
TRBV19	.	TRBD2	TRBJ2-4	TGTGCCAGTAGTCAGCGGGGGATAAACATTCAGTACTTC	CASSQRGINIQYF
TRBV19	.	TRBD1	TRBJ1-2	TGTGCCAGTAGTCCTCCTCTTCCGAGACAGGGTACCTATGGCTACACCTTC	CASSPPLPRQGTYGYTF
TRBV11-2	many	.	TRBJ1-4	TGTGCCAGCAGCTTAGGGGGGCACGCGGAAAAACTGTTTTTT	CASSLGGHAEKLFF
TRBV6-5	once	TRBD2	TRBJ2-3	TGTGCCAGCAGTTACTCTGGGGGGGAGGGCACAGATACGCAGTATTTT	CASSYSGGEGTDTQYF
TRBV9	.	.	TRBJ1-1	TGTGCCAGCAGCGTCGCGGGAACCCAGAACACTGAAGCTTTCTTT	CASSVAGTQNTEAFF
TRBV7-8	.	.	TRBJ2-7	TGTGCCAGCAGCCACGGCGACTTTTCCTACGAGCAGTACTTC	CASSHGDFSYEQYF
TRBV14	.	.	TRBJ2-2	TGTGCCAGCAGCCAAGGGGGACTGATAAAGCTGTTTTTT	CASSQGGLIKLFF
TRBV7-2	.	TRBD1	TRBJ1-5	TGTGCCAGCAGCTCCCAAGGACAGGGCGATCAGCCCCAGCATTTT	CASSSQGQGDQPQHF
TRBV9	.	TRBD2	TRBJ2-1	TGTGCCAGCAGCGTAGGGGGCCCTACTAGCGGCAAATACAATGAGCAGTTCTTC	CASSVGGPTSGKYNEQFF
TRBV10-3	.	.	TRBJ2-5	TGTGCCATCAGTGAGAGTCAGGGAGGAGAGACCCAGTACTTC	CAISESQGGETQYF
TRBV6-1	few	TRBD1	TRBJ1-5	TGTGCCAGCAGTGCCCTCAGGGGGCTGAGCAATCAGCCCCAGCATTTT	CASSALRGLSNQPQHF
TRBV29-1	.	.	TRBJ2-1	TGCAGCGTGGCGCCCGGGACTGCCTACAATGAGCAGTTCTTC	CSVAPGTAYNEQFF
TRBV3-1/TRBV3-2	once	.	TRBJ2-7	TGTGCCAGCAGCCAAGGGGCCCACGGCCGCGAGCAGTACTTC	CASSQGAHGREQYF
TRBV24-1	.	.	TRBJ1-1	TGTGCCACCAGTGACCCGCTGGGCGAAGCTTTCTTT	CATSDPLGEAFF
TRBV18	.	TRBD1	TRBJ1-5	TGTGCCAGCTCACCAGGGACAGGTAGCAATCAGCCCCAGCATTTT	CASSPGTGSNQPQHF
TRBV7-6	.	TRBD2	TRBJ2-3	TGTGCCAGCAGCTTAAAGCGGGGGGCAGGAGATACGCAGTATTTT	CASSLKRGAGDTQYF
TRBV28	.	TRBD1	TRBJ2-7	TGTGCCAGCAGTTTATCCGGACAGGGGTACGAGCAGTACTTC	CASSLSGQGYEQYF
TRBV3-1/TRBV3-2	.	.	TRBJ2-7	TGTGCCAGCAGCCTCGGACTTCCCCCCTACGGAGAGCAGTACTTC	CASSLGLPPYGEQYF
TRBV7-2	once	TRBD2	TRBJ2-5	TGTGCCAGCAGCGCGGGACTAGCGGGGCTTGGGGAGACCCAGTACTTC	CASSAGLAGLGETQYF
TRBV6-5	.	TRBD1	TRBJ1-6	TGTGCCAGCAGCAGAGACAGGGGCTATAATTCACCCCTCCACTTT	CASSRDRGYNSPLHF
TRBV29-1	once	.	TRBJ1-2	TGCAGCGTCCGACCACAGGGAAACTATGGCTACACCTTC	CSVRPQGNYGYTF
TRBV5-1	.	TRBD1	TRBJ2-1	TGCGCCAGCAGCTTCCGGACAGGGAGGAATGAGCAGTTCTTC	CASSFRTGRNEQFF